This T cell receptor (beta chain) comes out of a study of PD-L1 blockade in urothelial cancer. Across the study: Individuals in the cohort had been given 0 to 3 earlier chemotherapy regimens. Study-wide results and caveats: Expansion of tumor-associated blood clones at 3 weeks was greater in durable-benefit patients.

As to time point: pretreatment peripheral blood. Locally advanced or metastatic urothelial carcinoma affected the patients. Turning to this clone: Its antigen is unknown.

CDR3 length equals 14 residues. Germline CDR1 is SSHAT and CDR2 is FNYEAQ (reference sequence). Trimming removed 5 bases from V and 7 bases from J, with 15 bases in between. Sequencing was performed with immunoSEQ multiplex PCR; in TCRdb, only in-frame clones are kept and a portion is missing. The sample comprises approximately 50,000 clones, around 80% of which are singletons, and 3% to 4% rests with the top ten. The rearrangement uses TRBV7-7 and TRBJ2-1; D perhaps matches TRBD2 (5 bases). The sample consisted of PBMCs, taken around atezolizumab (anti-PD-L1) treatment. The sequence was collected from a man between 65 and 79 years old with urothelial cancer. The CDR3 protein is CASSVGVVGNEQFF. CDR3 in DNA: TGTGCCAGCAGCGTCGGGGTGGTGGGTAATGAGCAGTTCTTC. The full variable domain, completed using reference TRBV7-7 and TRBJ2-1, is GAGVSQSPRYKVTKRGQDVTLRCDPISSHATLYWYQQALGQGPEFLTYFNYEAQPDKSGLPSDRFSAERPEGSISTLTIQRTEQRDSAMYRCASSVGVVGNEQFFGPGTRLTVL.